The 6 T cell receptor beta chains given below trace back to one sample, sequenced in a study of shared clonotypes between healthy human individuals. This table comes from immunoSEQ multiplex PCR, and its TCRdb copy is limited to in-frame clones, with some not included. Among approximately 530,000 clones listed, about 96% were seen once. Material: naive CD4+ T cells sorted from blood. Indicated subset: CD45RA+ positively selected. Receptors originate from a woman in her thirties in good health.

This CDR3 reads CASSLGLAGGSDTQYF. In DNA, the CDR3 is TGTGCCAGCAGCTTGGGACTAGCGGGAGGATCAGATACGCAGTATTTT. The V gene is TRBV5-4, the J gene TRBJ2-3; 13 bases map to TRBD2. The junction had 2 bases not matched to a gene; V was cut back by 0 bases and J by 4 bases. Germline V gives CDR1 SGHNT, CDR2 YYREEE (reference sequence). CDR3 length: 16 amino acids. The variable domain in full, with the rest retrieved from reference TRBV5-4 and TRBJ2-3, is ETGVTQSPTHLIKTRGQQVTLRCSSQSGHNTVSWYQQALGQGPQFIFQYYREEENGRGNFPPRFSGLQFPNYSSELNVNALELDDSALYLCASSLGLAGGSDTQYFGPGTRLTVL.

The V and J genes are TRBV7-9 and TRBJ2-5; a weak D match, TRBD2 (6 bases). Germline CDR1 reads SEHNR; CDR2 reads FQNEAQ (reference sequence). Trimming took 5 bases from V and 11 from J, leaving 15 bases between them. The CDR3 loop spans 12 amino acids. The CDR3: CASSRLVWEQYF. CDR3 in DNA: TGTGCCAGCAGCAGACTAGTGTGGGAGCAGTACTTC.

This clone was recorded only once. The chain recombines TRBV7-9 with TRBJ1-3; TRBD1 matches 7 bases. Trimming cost V 4 bases and J 2 bases; bases outside gene matches: 11. The CDR3 totals 17 residues. CDR1 SEHNR and CDR2 FQNEAQ come from the germline V gene (reference sequence). CDR3 in amino acids: CASSSIQRQGAGNTIYF. The CDR3 bases are TGTGCCAGCAGCTCAATCCAAAGACAGGGAGCTGGAAACACCATATATTTT.

V is TRBV15 and J is TRBJ2-7; TRBD1 aligns across 8 bases. V trimming: 5 bases; J trimming: 3 bases; junction bases outside the gene matches: 6. The germline V gene encodes CDR1 LNHNV and CDR2 YYDKDF (reference sequence). The CDR3 covers 14 residues. CDR3 in DNA: TGTGCCACCAGCCGGGACAGGACACTCTACGAGCAGTACTTC. Its translation: CATSRDRTLYEQYF.

On this clone: Other nucleotide sequences in the sample specify the same CDR3. The rearrangement links TRBV5-1 to TRBJ2-5; 8 nucleotides match TRBD1. Germline V CDR1 and CDR2: SGHRS, YFSETQ. With V trimmed by 2 bases and J by 1 base, 1 base remained unmatched. The CDR3 runs 14 residues. The CDR3 loop reads CASSLGQGQETQYF. The CDR3 region has the DNA TGCGCCAGCAGCTTAGGACAGGGCCAAGAGACCCAGTACTTC.

V and J are TRBV28 and TRBJ2-7; 7 bases line up with TRBD2. Looked up from germline, CDR1 is MDHEN and CDR2 is SYDVKM. This CDR3 has 13 residues. J lost 2 bases, V lost 5 bases, and 3 bases had no gene match. The CDR3 coding sequence is TGTGCCAGCAGTCCGGGACTAACCTACGAGCAGTACTTC. Translating it yields CASSPGLTYEQYF.